This T cell receptor (beta chain) was identified in a study of blood T cell repertoires in COVID-19. Study-level information: COVID-19 samples collected from the United States, Italy and Spain covered acute and convalescent phases.

CDR3 length: 17 residues. Germline loops: CDR1 SGHVS, CDR2 FQNEAQ. V lost 1 base, J lost 2 bases, and 15 bases lay in between. The data were produced by immunoSEQ multiplex PCR, yet TCRdb's version contains in-frame clones alone and is incomplete. The table includes 95,000 to 130,000 clones, roughly 85% detected once. This sequence was found in a man aged 25-45 years with acute or convalescent COVID-19. Sequenced material: peripheral blood. This sequence joins TRBV7-8 and TRBJ1-5; D remains ambiguous. The CDR3 sequence is CASSLELGGVGNQPQHF. In DNA form, the CDR3 reads TGTGCCAGCAGCTTAGAGCTGGGAGGTGTGGGCAATCAGCCCCAGCATTTT. The full variable domain, with the rest looked up from reference TRBV7-8 and TRBJ1-5, is GAGVSQSPRYKVAKRGQDVALRCDPISGHVSLFWYQQALGQGPEFLTYFQNEAQLDKSGLPSDRFFAERPEGSVSTLKIQRTQQEDSAVYLCASSLELGGVGNQPQHFGDGTRLSIL.